Below, 7 T cell receptor beta chains from the same sample are listed, as sequenced in a study of monozygotic twins with cystic fibrosis. Sequencing was performed with immunoSEQ multiplex PCR; in TCRdb, only in-frame clones are kept and a portion is missing. The sample lists tens of thousands of clones; 97% were seen once. The sample consisted of blood. Receptor source: a girl aged 10-17 years with cystic fibrosis.

The chain carries TRBV18 and TRBJ1-1; weak D call: TRBD1 (6 bases). The CDR3 is 16 residues long. Trimming took off 1 base at V and 0 bases at J, with 12 bases between the two ends. CDR1 is KGHSH, CDR2 LQKENI, per germline. The CDR3 DNA sequence: TGTGCCAGCTCACCACGTGAGGGGGTTCTGAACACTGAAGCTTTCTTT. Translating it yields CASSPREGVLNTEAFF.

V is TRBV30 and J is TRBJ1-3, with D perhaps TRBD1 (5 bases). The CDR3 is 15 amino acids. The germline V and J ends were trimmed by 1 base and 0 bases, with 10 bases remaining between them. Germline V gene lookup returns CDR1 GTSNPN and CDR2 SVGIG (reference sequence). The CDR3: CAWSEGISSGNTIYF. In DNA form, the CDR3 reads TGTGCCTGGAGTGAGGGGATCTCCTCTGGAAACACCATATATTTT. Full variable domain (rest looked up from reference TRBV30 and TRBJ1-3): SQTIHQWPATLVQPVGSPLSLECTVEGTSNPNLYWYRQAAGRGLQLLFYSVGIGQISSEVPQNLSASRPQDRQFILSSKKLLLSDSGFYLCAWSEGISSGNTIYFGEGSWLTVV.

The chain couples TRBV10-3 to TRBJ2-7; 7 bases are shared with TRBD1. Per germline, CDR1 ENHRY and CDR2 SYGVKD. Unmatched junction bases numbered 5, after V lost 7 bases and J lost 2 bases. The CDR3 loop spans 13 amino acids. CDR3: CAIKRDSPYEQYV. The CDR3 bases are TGTGCCATCAAACGGGACAGCCCCTACGAGCAGTACGTC.

The chain carries TRBV7-2 and TRBJ2-1; weak D call: TRBD2 (6 bases). Germline V gives CDR1 SGHTA, CDR2 FQGNSA. Deletions cut 1 base from V and 0 bases from J, with 10 bases between. The length of the CDR3 is 16 residues. CDR3: CASSLDVGSSYNEQFF. The CDR3, as DNA: TGTGCCAGCAGCTTAGACGTCGGGAGCTCCTACAATGAGCAGTTCTTC.

This rearrangement joins TRBV28 to TRBJ1-2, with TRBD1 matching 7 bases. Germline trimming cut 5 bases from V and 7 bases from J; bases unmatched to any gene: 7. The CDR3 consists of 13 residues. In germline, CDR1 is MDHEN, CDR2 SYDVKM. CDR3 DNA: TGTGCCAGCAGTCTCAGGACAGGAGTTGGCTACACCTTC. It codes for CASSLRTGVGYTF.

The rearrangement links TRBV7-9 to TRBJ1-2; D is undetermined. Germline CDR1 reads SEHNR; CDR2 reads FQNEAQ (reference sequence). The length of the CDR3 is 14 residues. Trimming took 1 base from V and 4 from J, leaving 10 bases between them. Here the CDR3 reads CASSLELVGYGYTF. CDR3 bases: TGTGCCAGCAGCTTAGAGCTAGTTGGCTATGGCTACACCTTC.

The chain couples TRBV6-5 to TRBJ2-5, with TRBD2 matching over 10 bases. J gave up 0 bases and V 2 bases, and 3 bases lay outside the gene matches. CDR1 and CDR2 (germline): MNHEY, SVGAGI. The CDR3 runs to 16 residues. The DNA of the CDR3 is TGTGCCAGCAGTTACCGGCTAGCGGGGGACCAAGAGACCCAGTACTTC. Its protein product is CASSYRLAGDQETQYF.